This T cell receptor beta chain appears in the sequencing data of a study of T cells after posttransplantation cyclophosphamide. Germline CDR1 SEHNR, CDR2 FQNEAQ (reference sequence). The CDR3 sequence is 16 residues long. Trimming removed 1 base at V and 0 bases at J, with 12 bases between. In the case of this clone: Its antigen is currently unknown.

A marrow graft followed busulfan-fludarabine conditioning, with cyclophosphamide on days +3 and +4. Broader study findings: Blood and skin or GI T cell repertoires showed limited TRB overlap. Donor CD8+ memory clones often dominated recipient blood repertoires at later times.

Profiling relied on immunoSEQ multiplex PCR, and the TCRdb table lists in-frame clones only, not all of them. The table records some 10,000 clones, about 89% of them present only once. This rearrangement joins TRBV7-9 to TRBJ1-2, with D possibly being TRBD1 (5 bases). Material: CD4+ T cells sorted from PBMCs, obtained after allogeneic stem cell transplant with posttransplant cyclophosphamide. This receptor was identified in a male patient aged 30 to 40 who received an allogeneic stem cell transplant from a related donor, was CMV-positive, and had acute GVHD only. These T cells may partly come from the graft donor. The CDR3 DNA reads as TGTGCCAGCAGCTTAGGGGGGAGGACCCCTAACTATGGCTACACCTTC. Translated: CASSLGGRTPNYGYTF.